The present T cell receptor beta chain was sequenced within a study of CD8+ T cells in alopecia areata (dated by TCRdb to between 2017 and 2018). Looking at the study overall: Treated patients were enrolled in an open-label pilot trial of oral tofacitinib, 5 to 10 mg twice daily, for moderate-to-severe alopecia areata. Patients received tofacitinib for 6 to 18 months and were then followed off drug for 6 months to check for delayed response and recurrence. High-throughput TCRbeta sequencing was used to examine T cell clonal expansion in alopecia areata in both the C3H/HeJ mouse model and human patients. Human TCRbeta sequencing covered scalp tissue and sorted CD4+ and CD8+ peripheral blood T cells from patchy and totalis/universalis alopecia areata patients and healthy controls. Biopsies were taken from tofacitinib-treated patients at baseline and again at 4 and 24 weeks into treatment, and several of those patients also had a later scalp biopsy. Scalp clonality was compared among normal scalp (n=4), patchy alopecia areata scalp (n=8), and alopecia totalis/universalis scalp (n=8). RNA was extracted with the PAXgene miRNA kit for fixed scalp, the miRNeasy kit for PBMCs, and the RNeasy kit for mouse skin. TCRbeta CDR3 regions were amplified by immunoSEQ multiplex PCR with 35 Vbeta forward and 13 Jbeta reverse primers. What the research found in general, with its limitations: Lesional scalp, especially in alopecia totalis/universalis, showed higher clonality and more expanded CD8+ clones than normal scalp, suggesting antigenic drive. Shared TCR sequences between patients were less evident than in mice, which may be partly attributable to HLA diversity in the patient population. Unlike mouse skin, where gammadelta T cells dominate, normal human skin contains resident alphabeta T cells that get sequenced too, which complicates analysis of the scalp TCR repertoire.

Preparation of the library involved the immunoSEQ multiplex PCR assay. RNA was extracted from all samples and reverse transcribed into cDNA, which served as template for TCR sequencing. SuperScript III was used to make first-strand cDNA, primed with a 2:1 mix of oligo-dT and random hexamers. A synthetic immune receptor repertoire was used to assess amplification bias, and residual bias was removed computationally. Turning to the authors' computational methods: Raw reads were preprocessed to remove errors, and CDR3 was defined by IMGT conventions from the conserved cysteine to phenylalanine. Clonality was calculated as 1 minus Shannon entropy normalized by log2 of the number of productive unique TCRs. Scalp TCRbeta sequences were cross-referenced with sorted blood CD4 and CD8 repertoires so that the CD4 or CD8 identity of scalp clones could be inferred. Entries here come from immuneACCESS through TCRdb and include only in-frame sequences with V and J called. Some clones fail to appear in such tables; in the studies checked, an unresolved V gene covers under half of the shortfall, and the cause of the remainder is unknown. D and trimming were read from the DNA, whereas the V and J calls and clone size are those reported in that table. The sample data list approximately 150,000 clones, and about 47% of these were observed just once. The ten top clones hold 0.95% to 1% of the sample.

Per the publication, the time point label means: baseline before oral tofacitinib. From alopecia areata patients, peripheral blood was collected along with lesional scalp punch biopsies. PBMCs were separated by density centrifugation and stained for CD3, CD4 and CD8, after which CD4+ and CD8+ T cells were sorted on a FACSAria. The germline V gene encodes CDR1 MNHNS and CDR2 SASEGT. From the cysteine through the phenylalanine, the CDR3 covers 13 amino acids. CDR3 DNA is the only sequence kept; it has 39 bases, read in frame from the first base. V and J lose 6 bases and 0 bases, and a span of 8 bases separates them. Turning to this clone: It lacks a known antigen. Base qualities are not at hand, and no much larger clone is one base apart.

The chain is made from TRBV6-1 and TRBJ1-1, and perhaps TRBD1 as D gene, on 6 matching bases. The starting material was CD4+ T cells sorted from blood, obtained at week 0. This clonotype was sampled from a human donor with alopecia areata. The CDR3 reads as follows: CASSRTVNTEAFF. The bases are TGTGCCAGCAGCCGGACAGTGAACACTGAAGCTTTCTTT.